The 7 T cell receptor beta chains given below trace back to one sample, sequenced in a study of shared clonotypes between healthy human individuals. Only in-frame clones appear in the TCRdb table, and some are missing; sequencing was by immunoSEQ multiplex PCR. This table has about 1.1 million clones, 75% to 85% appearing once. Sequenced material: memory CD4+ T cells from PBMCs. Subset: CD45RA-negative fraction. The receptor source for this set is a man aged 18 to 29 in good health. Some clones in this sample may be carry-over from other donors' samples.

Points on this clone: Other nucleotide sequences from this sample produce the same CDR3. This CDR3 is CASSQGMNTEAFF. In DNA form, the CDR3 reads TGTGCCAGCAGCCAAGGGATGAACACTGAAGCTTTCTTT. The chain combines TRBV14 with TRBJ1-1; no firm D call. V was trimmed by 1 base and J by 0 bases, leaving 3 bases between them. Germline V gene data show CDR1 as SGHDN and CDR2 as FVKESK. The CDR3 loop spans 13 amino acids. The full variable domain, with the rest looked up from reference TRBV14 and TRBJ1-1, is EAGVTQFPSHSVIEKGQTVTLRCDPISGHDNLYWYRRVMGKEIKFLLHFVKESKQDESGMPNNRFLAERTGGTYSTLKVQPAELEDSGVYFCASSQGMNTEAFFGQGTRLTVV.

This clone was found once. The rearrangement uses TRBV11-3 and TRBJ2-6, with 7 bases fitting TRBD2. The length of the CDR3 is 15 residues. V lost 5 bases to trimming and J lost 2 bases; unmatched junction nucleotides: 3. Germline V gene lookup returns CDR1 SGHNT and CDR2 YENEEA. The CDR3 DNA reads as TGTGCCAGCAGCCCCGGGGGGACTGGGGCCAACGTCCTGACTTTC. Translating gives CASSPGGTGANVLTF.

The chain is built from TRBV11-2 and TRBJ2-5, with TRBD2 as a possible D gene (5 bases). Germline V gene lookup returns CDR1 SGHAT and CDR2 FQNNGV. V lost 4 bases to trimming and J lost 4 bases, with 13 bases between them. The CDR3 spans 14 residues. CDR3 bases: TGTGCCAGCAGCTCTAGTTGGGCGGGAGAGACCCAGTACTTC. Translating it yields CASSSSWAGETQYF.

For the CDR3, the DNA is TGTGCCAGCAGCCGGACAGTCCAAGAGACCCAGTACTTC. This sequence encodes CASSRTVQETQYF. The chain has TRBV7-9 and TRBJ2-5; perhaps TRBD1 as D (6 bases). V lost 5 bases to trimming and J lost 1 base, with 8 bases between them. Germline CDR1 and CDR2: SEHNR and FQNEAQ (reference sequence). The length of the CDR3 is 13 residues.

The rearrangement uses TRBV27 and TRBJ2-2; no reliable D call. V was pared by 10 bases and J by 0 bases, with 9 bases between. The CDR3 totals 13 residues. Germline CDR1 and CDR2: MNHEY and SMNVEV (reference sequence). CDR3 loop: CATRRTNTGELFF. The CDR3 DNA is TGTGCCACCAGACGGACGAACACCGGGGAGCTGTTTTTT.

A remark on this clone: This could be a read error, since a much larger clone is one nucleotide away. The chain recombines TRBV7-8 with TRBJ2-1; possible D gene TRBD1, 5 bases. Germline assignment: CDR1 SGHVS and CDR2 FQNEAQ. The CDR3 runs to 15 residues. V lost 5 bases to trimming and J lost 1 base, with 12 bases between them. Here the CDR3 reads CASSPRQKSYNEQFF. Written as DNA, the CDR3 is TGTGCCAGCAGCCCTAGACAGAAGTCCTACAATGAGCAGTTCTTC. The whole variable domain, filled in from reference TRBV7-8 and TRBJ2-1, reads GAGVSQSPRYKVAKRGQDVALRCDPISGHVSLFWYQQALGQGPEFLTYFQNEAQLDKSGLPSDRFFAERPEGSVSTLKIQRTQQEDSAVYLCASSPRQKSYNEQFFGPGTRLTVL.

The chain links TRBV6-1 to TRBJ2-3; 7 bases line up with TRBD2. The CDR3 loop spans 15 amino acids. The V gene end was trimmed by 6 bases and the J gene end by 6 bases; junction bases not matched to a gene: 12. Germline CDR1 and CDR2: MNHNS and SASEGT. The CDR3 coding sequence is TGTGCCAGCAGCCGGGGGAGGGCGCTGTCTGATACGCAGTATTTT. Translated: CASSRGRALSDTQYF.